This T cell receptor (beta chain) was obtained from a study of T cells in localized non-small cell lung cancer. V was pared by 3 bases and J by 4 bases, with 12 bases between. This CDR3 is 13 amino acids long. Looked up from germline, CDR1 is SQVTM and CDR2 is ANQGSEA. Concerning this clone: Its target is not known.

General study results and limits: Patients showing higher blood T cell density tended to see longer overall survival.

TCRdb keeps only in-frame clones here, not all; method: immunoSEQ multiplex PCR. The profile covers about 57,000 clones, with roughly 92% appearing a single time and just under 20% taken by the ten largest. This specimen was peripheral blood, taken before any cancer treatment. V usage is TRBV29-1 and J usage is TRBJ1-2; D may be TRBD1 (5 bases). The clonotype was recovered from a man aged 40 to 70 with stage I lung adenocarcinoma. CDR3 bases: TGCAGCGTTGATGAGGACGGGACCTATGGCTACACCTTC. It yields the protein CSVDEDGTYGYTF.